This paragraph reports one T cell receptor (beta chain). Its antigen is as yet unknown. These data originate in a study of cytomegalovirus exposure and HLA in healthy donors. Study-wide points: Several of the most significant clusters appeared, in a later analysis, to be linked to common viral pathogens.

Vbeta (60) and Jbeta (13) primers were used in the PCR. Data came from immunoSEQ multiplex PCR; TCRdb stores just in-frame clones and leaves some out. Of approximately 120,000 clones in the sample, under 80% were seen once. Input material: PBMCs. This sequence originates from a man aged 35-49 years in good health and CMV-seropositive.

The CDR3 nucleotides read TGTGCCAGCAGCTCTAGGACTAGCGGGAGGGAGACCCAGTACTTC. This translates into CASSSRTSGRETQYF. This chain connects TRBV7-2 to TRBJ2-5; 14 bases map to TRBD2. The CDR3 spans 15 residues. CDR1 is SGHTA, CDR2 FQGNSA, per germline. Trimming cost V 4 bases and J 5 bases; bases outside gene matches: 3.